Presented here are 16 T cell receptor beta chains from one specimen sequenced in a study of blood T cell repertoires in COVID-19. Libraries were prepared by immunoSEQ multiplex PCR; TCRdb keeps only in-frame clonotypes and omits some of them. The sample shows around 110,000 clones, about three quarters of them seen only once. Sequencing input: peripheral blood. The receptors here all came from a man in his sixties or seventies with acute or convalescent COVID-19.

This rearrangement joins TRBV20-1 to TRBJ1-5; D gene uncertain. Between the trimmed V and J ends, which lost 3 bases and 0 bases, there was a span of 12 bases. Per germline, CDR1 DFQATT and CDR2 SNEGSKA (reference sequence). The CDR3 consists of 15 residues. This CDR3 reads CSASPGVGSNQPQHF. In nucleotides, the CDR3 is TGCAGTGCTAGTCCCGGGGTTGGTAGCAATCAGCCCCAGCATTTT.

The chain is built from TRBV10-2 and TRBJ1-1, with 9 positions matching TRBD1. The CDR3 runs to 16 residues. V shed 4 bases and J 5 bases; nucleotides not matched to a gene: 11. The V gene's germline CDR1 is WSHSY and CDR2 SAAADI. CDR3: CASSGSQRQGGTEAFF. Here the CDR3 DNA reads TGCGCCAGCAGTGGGTCTCAAAGACAGGGGGGGACTGAAGCTTTCTTT.

The chain combines TRBV18 with TRBJ2-3; 10 bases map to TRBD2. Trimming cost V 4 bases and J 4 bases; bases outside gene matches: 11. Germline CDR1 is KGHSH and CDR2 is LQKENI. The CDR3 runs to 17 residues. The CDR3 loop reads CASSLRSGGAIADTQYF. CDR3 nucleotide sequence: TGTGCCAGCTCACTCCGGAGCGGGGGGGCAATTGCAGATACGCAGTATTTT.

V gene TRBV5-1 combines with J gene TRBJ1-2; D remains unclear. The CDR3 is made up of 15 amino acids. Trimming pared 4 bases from V and 6 bases from J, leaving 19 bases between. Germline V gives CDR1 SGHRS, CDR2 YFSETQ. The CDR3 loop is CASSPERAGSDGYTF. CDR3 in DNA: TGCGCCAGCAGCCCCGAGCGGGCAGGCTCGGATGGCTACACCTTC.

In DNA form, the CDR3 reads TGTGCCAGTAGTATAGATCTGGGTGGGCAGAAAAATGGCTACACCTTC. Translating gives CASSIDLGGQKNGYTF. The genes are TRBV19 and TRBJ1-2; no firm D call. The CDR3 totals 16 residues. Germline loops: CDR1 LNHDA, CDR2 SQIVND (reference sequence). V dropped 0 bases and J dropped 6 bases, with 17 bases sitting between them.

The rearrangement joins TRBV5-1 to TRBJ1-5; D might be TRBD1 (5 bases). The CDR3 is made up of 14 amino acids. Trimming left V 0 bases short and J 1 base short, with 5 bases between. Germline CDR1 is SGHRS and CDR2 is YFSETQ. This chain's CDR3 is CASSLAGSNQPQHF. In DNA form, the CDR3 reads TGCGCCAGCAGCTTGGCAGGGAGCAATCAGCCCCAGCATTTT.

This rearrangement joins TRBV6-6 to TRBJ1-2, with 10 bases identical to TRBD1. V gave up 2 bases and J gave up 8 bases; unmatched junction bases: 8. In germline, CDR1 is MNHNY, CDR2 SVGAGI (reference sequence). This CDR3 has 15 residues. The CDR3 nucleotides are TGTGCCAGCAGTTACCAAGGGACAGGGGCGAAGGGCTACACCTTC. Protein sequence: CASSYQGTGAKGYTF.

This clone is labeled medium-sized. The gene calls are TRBV7-9 and TRBJ2-1; 11 bases line up with TRBD2. Germline V CDR1 and CDR2: SEHNR, FQNEAQ (reference sequence). The CDR3 has 19 residues. J gave up 2 bases and V 5 bases, and 14 bases lay outside the gene matches. CDR3 in DNA: TGTGCCAGCAGCCCCCGGACTAGCGGGCCCCTTAGCGCCTACAATGAGCAGTTCTTC. It yields the protein CASSPRTSGPLSAYNEQFF.

V is TRBV18 and J is TRBJ1-1; 8 bases agree with TRBD1. J was trimmed by 0 bases and V by 6 bases; bases with no gene match: 6. This CDR3 spans 15 amino acids. The germline CDR1 and CDR2 sequences are KGHSH and LQKENI. The CDR3 nucleotides read TGTGCCAGCTCCCGTGGACAGGGCATGAACACTGAAGCTTTCTTT. This gives the protein CASSRGQGMNTEAFF.

Remarks on this clone: Other nucleotide sequences from this sample produce the same CDR3. The rearrangement uses TRBV19 and TRBJ2-5, with D perhaps TRBD2 (6 bases). This CDR3 has 12 amino acids. Between the trimmed V and J ends, which lost 6 bases and 2 bases, there was a span of 7 bases. Per the germline V gene, CDR1 is LNHDA and CDR2 is SQIVND (reference sequence). Written as DNA, the CDR3 is TGTGCCAGTAGGGGAGGTCAAGAGACCCAGTACTTC. It yields the protein CASRGGQETQYF.

The chain joins TRBV18 to TRBJ2-1, with TRBD2 identical over 12 bases. The CDR3 loop spans 15 amino acids. V lost 3 bases and J lost 9; bases outside the gene matches: 6. Germline lookup yields CDR1 KGHSH and CDR2 LQKENI. The chain's CDR3 is CASSPPSGGAGEQFF. DNA of the CDR3: TGTGCCAGCTCACCCCCTAGCGGGGGGGCCGGTGAGCAGTTCTTC.

CDR3 sequence: CASSPEQLDTQYF. The CDR3 bases are TGTGCCAGCAGCCCGGAGCAGCTAGATACGCAGTATTTT. J is TRBJ2-3 and V is TRBV5-4; D unresolved. Trimming removed 4 bases from V and 5 bases from J, with 11 bases in between. Germline V gene data show CDR1 as SGHNT and CDR2 as YYREEE (reference sequence). The CDR3 spans 13 residues.

The chain employs TRBV2 and TRBJ2-5; TRBD1 is a possible D gene (5 bases). V lost 3 bases and J lost 7, with 12 bases in between. This CDR3 has 13 amino acids. Germline CDR1 and CDR2: SNHLY and FYNNEI. The CDR3, as DNA: TGTGCCAGCAGTGAGCAGGGAACGGCGACCCAGTACTTC. This gives the protein CASSEQGTATQYF.

The rearrangement joins TRBV29-1 to TRBJ1-3; no reliable D call. The germline gives CDR1 SQVTM, CDR2 ANQGSEA. This CDR3 region has 12 residues. The V end was cut by 4 bases, the J end by 4 bases, with 8 bases between. CDR3 bases: TGCAGCGTTGTCGGGTCCGGAAACACCATATATTTT. Protein: CSVVGSGNTIYF.

By share of the sample, this clone is medium-sized (0.01 to 0.1%). The chain employs TRBV12-3 or TRBV12-4 and TRBJ1-2; D unresolved. The CDR3 loop spans 12 amino acids. Trimming left V 4 bases short and J 3 bases short, with 6 bases between. The CDR3 region is CASSSYDYGYTF. The CDR3 nucleotides read TGTGCCAGCAGTTCCTATGACTATGGCTACACCTTC.

The chain links TRBV6-5 to TRBJ1-1; D remains unclear. The CDR3 length is 13 residues. The V gene lost 3 bases and the J gene lost 4 bases, with 9 bases spanning the gap. In germline, CDR1 is MNHEY, CDR2 SVGAGI. Written as DNA, the CDR3 is TGTGCCAGCAGTTATGCGCCGGGCACTGAAGCTTTCTTT. It is translated as CASSYAPGTEAFF.